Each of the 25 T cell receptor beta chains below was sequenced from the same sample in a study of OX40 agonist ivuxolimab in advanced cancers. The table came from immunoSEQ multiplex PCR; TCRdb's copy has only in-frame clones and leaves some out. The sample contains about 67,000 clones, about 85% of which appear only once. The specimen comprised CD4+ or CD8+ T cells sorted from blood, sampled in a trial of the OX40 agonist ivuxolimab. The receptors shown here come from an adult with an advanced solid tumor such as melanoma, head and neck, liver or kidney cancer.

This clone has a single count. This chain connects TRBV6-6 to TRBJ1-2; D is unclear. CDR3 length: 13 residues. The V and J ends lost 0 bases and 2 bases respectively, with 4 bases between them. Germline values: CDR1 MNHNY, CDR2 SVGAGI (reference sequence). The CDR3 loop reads CASSYSSNYGYTF. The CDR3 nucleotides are TGTGCCAGCAGTTACTCCTCCAACTATGGCTACACCTTC.

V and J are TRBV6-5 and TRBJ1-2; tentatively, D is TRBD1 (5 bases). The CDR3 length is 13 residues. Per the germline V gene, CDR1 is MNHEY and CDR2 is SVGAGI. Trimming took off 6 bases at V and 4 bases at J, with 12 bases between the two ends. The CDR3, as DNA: TGTGCCAGCAGGGTACAGGATTCCTATGGCTACACCTTC. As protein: CASRVQDSYGYTF.

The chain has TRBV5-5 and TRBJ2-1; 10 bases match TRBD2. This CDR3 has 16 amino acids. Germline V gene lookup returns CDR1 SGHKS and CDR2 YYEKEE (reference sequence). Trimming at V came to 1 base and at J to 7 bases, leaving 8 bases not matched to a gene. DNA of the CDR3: TGTGCCAGCAGCTTGACTAGCGGGGTAATTAAGAATGAGCAGTTCTTC. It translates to CASSLTSGVIKNEQFF.

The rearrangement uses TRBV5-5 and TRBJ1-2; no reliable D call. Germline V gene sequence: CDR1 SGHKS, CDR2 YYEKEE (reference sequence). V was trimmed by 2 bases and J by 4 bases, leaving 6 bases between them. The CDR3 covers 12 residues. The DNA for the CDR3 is TGTGCCAGCAGCTTAAGTCTCTATGGCTACACCTTC. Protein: CASSLSLYGYTF.

The chain's CDR3 is CASSLGSVNTEAFF. The CDR3 DNA reads TGCGCCAGCAGCTTGGGCAGCGTGAACACTGAAGCTTTCTTT. The chain joins TRBV5-1 to TRBJ1-1; D is unresolved. CDR1 and CDR2 from the germline V gene are SGHRS and YFSETQ. The CDR3 length is 14 residues. Trimming took 0 bases from V and 0 from J, leaving 6 bases between them.

CDR3 in amino acids: CASSRGQFNSPLHF. The CDR3 DNA reads TGTGCCAGCAGCCGAGGGCAGTTTAATTCACCCCTCCACTTT. This sequence joins TRBV5-7 and TRBJ1-6; unclear D gene. TRBV5-7 is treated as an ORF (open reading frame) with a function not yet certain. V dropped 4 bases and J dropped 6 bases, with 11 bases sitting between them. The CDR3 loop spans 14 amino acids.

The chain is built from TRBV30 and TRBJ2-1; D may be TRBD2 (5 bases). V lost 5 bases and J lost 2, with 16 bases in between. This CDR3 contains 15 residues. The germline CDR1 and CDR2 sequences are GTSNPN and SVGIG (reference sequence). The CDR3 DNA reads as TGTGCCTGGGACCGCGGAGGTCGCCCCTACAATGAGCAGTTCTTC. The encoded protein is CAWDRGGRPYNEQFF.

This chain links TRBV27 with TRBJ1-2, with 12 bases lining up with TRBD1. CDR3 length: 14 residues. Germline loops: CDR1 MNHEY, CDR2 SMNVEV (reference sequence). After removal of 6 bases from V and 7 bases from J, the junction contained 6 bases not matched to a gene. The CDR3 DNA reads TGTGCCAGCAGCACCGGGACAGGGGGCCCTGGCTACACCTTC. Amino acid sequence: CASSTGTGGPGYTF.

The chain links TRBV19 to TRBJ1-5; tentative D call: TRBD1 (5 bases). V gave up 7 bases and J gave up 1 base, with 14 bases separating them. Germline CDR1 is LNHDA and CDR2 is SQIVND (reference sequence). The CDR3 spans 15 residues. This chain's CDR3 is CASKRSGASNQPQHF. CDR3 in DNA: TGTGCCAGTAAAAGGTCCGGGGCCAGCAATCAGCCCCAGCATTTT.

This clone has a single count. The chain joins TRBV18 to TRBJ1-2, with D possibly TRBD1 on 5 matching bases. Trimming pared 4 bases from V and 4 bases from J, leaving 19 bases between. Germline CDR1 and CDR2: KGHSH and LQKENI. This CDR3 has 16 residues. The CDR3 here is CASSLNPARQTYGYTF. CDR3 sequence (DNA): TGTGCCAGCTCACTCAACCCAGCCCGACAGACCTATGGCTACACCTTC.

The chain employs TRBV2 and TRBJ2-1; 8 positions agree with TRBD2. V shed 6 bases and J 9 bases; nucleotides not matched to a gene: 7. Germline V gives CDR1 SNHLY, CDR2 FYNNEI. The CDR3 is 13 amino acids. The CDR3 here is CASRGLAPVEQFF. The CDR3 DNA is TGTGCCAGCAGAGGACTAGCCCCCGTTGAGCAGTTCTTC.

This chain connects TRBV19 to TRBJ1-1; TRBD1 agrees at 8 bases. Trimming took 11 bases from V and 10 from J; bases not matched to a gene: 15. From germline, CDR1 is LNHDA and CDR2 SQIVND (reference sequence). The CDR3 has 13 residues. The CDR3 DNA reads TGTGCCGGAGGAGAAAGGGCAGGGGGCAGAGCTTTCTTT. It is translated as CAGGERAGGRAFF.

CDR3 nucleotides: TGCGCCAGCAGCCTCGGCGGGAGGAACACCGGGGAGCTGTTTTTT. It codes for CASSLGGRNTGELFF. V gene TRBV4-1 combines with J gene TRBJ2-2; 7 bases agree with TRBD2. The CDR3 has 15 amino acids. V dropped 4 bases and J dropped 1; count of bases not matched to a gene: 3. Looked up from germline, CDR1 is MGHRA and CDR2 is YSYEKL.

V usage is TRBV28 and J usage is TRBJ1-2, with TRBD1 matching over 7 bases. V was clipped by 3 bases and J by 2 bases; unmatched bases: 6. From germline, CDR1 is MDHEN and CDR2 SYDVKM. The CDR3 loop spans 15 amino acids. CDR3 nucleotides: TGTGCCAGCAGTTTGGCTGACAGGGAAAACTATGGCTACACCTTC. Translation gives CASSLADRENYGYTF.

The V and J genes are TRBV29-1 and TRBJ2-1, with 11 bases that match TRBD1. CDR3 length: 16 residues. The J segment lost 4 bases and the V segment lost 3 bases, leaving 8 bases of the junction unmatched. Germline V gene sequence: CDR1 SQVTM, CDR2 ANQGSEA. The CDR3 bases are TGCAGCGTTGACCGAACAGGACAGGGGGCGTACAATGAGCAGTTCTTC. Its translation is CSVDRTGQGAYNEQFF.

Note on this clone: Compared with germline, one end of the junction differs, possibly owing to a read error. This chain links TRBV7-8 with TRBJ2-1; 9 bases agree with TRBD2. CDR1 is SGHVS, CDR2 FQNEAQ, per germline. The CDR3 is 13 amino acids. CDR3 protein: CASSLIEPASGVF. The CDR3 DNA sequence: TGTGCCAGCAGCTTAATCGAGCCGGCTAGCGGGGTCTTC.

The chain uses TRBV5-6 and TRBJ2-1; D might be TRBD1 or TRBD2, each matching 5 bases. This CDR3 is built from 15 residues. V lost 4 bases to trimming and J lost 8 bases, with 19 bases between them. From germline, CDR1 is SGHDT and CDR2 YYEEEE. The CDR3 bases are TGTGCCAGCAGCAGATGGGACCGTCCCCCCCATGAGCAGTTCTTC. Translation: CASSRWDRPPHEQFF.

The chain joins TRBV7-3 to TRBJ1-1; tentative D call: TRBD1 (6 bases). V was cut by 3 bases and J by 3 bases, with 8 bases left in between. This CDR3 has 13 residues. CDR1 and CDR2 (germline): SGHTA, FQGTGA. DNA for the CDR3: TGTGCCAGCAGCTTTAACAGGGACACTGAAGCTTTCTTT. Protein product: CASSFNRDTEAFF.

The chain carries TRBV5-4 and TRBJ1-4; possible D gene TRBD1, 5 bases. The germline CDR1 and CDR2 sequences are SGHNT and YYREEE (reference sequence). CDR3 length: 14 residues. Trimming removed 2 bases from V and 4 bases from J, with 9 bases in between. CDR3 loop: CASSLRDGNEKLFF. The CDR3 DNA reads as TGTGCCAGCAGCTTACGGGACGGTAATGAAAAACTGTTTTTT.

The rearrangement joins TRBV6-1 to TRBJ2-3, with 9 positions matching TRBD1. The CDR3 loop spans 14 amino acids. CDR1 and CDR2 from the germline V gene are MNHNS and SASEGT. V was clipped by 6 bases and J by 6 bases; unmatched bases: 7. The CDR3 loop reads CASRQQGAWDTQYF. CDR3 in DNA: TGTGCCAGCAGGCAACAGGGGGCGTGGGATACGCAGTATTTT.

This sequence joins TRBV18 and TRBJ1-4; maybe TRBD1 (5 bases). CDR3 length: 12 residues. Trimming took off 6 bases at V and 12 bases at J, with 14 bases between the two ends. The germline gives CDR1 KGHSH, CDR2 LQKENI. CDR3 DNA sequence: TGTGCCAGCTCCCCTACACGGGGGGAACTGTTTTTT. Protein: CASSPTRGELFF.

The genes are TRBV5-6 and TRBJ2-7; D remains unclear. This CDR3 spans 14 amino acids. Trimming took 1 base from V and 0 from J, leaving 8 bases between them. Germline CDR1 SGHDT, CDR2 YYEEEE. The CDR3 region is CASSLLGYSYEQYF. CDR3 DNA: TGTGCCAGCAGCTTGCTGGGCTACTCCTACGAGCAGTACTTC.

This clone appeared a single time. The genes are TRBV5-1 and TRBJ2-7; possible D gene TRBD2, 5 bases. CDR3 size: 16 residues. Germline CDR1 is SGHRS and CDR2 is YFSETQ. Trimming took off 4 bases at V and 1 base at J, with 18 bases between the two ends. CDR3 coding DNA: TGCGCCAGCAGCCCTGGCCCGGGAATTTCGTCCTACGAGCAGTACTTC. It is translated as CASSPGPGISSYEQYF.

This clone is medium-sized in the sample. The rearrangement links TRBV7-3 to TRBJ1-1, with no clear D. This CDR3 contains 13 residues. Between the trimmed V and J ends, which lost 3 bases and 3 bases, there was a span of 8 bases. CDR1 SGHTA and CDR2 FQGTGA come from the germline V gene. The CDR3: CASSLVLDTEAFF. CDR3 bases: TGTGCCAGCAGCTTGGTTTTGGACACTGAAGCTTTCTTT.

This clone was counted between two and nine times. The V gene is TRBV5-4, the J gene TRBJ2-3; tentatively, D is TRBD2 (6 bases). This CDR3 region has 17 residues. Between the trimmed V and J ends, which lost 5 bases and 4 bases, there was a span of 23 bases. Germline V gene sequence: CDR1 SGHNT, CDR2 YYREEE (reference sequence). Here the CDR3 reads CASREGKRGPWADTQYF. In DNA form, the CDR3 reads TGTGCCAGCAGGGAGGGAAAACGGGGTCCTTGGGCAGATACGCAGTATTTT.